The 27 T cell receptor beta chains below were found in one sample sequenced in a study of cytomegalovirus exposure and HLA in healthy donors. The PCR contained 60 Vbeta and 13 Jbeta primers. Measured with immunoSEQ multiplex PCR; TCRdb has only the in-frame clones, and not every one. The repertoire consists of fewer than 140,000 clones, with around three quarters occurring once and the leading ten covering about 0.84%. The sample comprised PBMCs. All receptors derive from a boy aged 10-17 years in good health and CMV-seronegative.

The J gene is TRBJ2-1, the V gene TRBV29-1, with 10 nucleotides matching TRBD2. The CDR3 sequence is 14 residues long. Germline V gene data show CDR1 as SQVTM and CDR2 as ANQGSEA. The V segment lost 5 bases and the J segment 8 bases; nucleotides outside the gene matches: 9. Here the CDR3 DNA reads TGCAGCGTTTTAGGGGGGACTAGCGCCGATGAGCAGTTCTTC. Its translation: CSVLGGTSADEQFF.

This chain uses TRBV27 with TRBJ2-2, with TRBD2 identical over 7 bases. CDR3 length: 14 amino acids. The ends lost 5 bases at V and 7 bases at J; junction bases unmatched: 7. Per germline, CDR1 MNHEY and CDR2 SMNVEV (reference sequence). The CDR3 DNA reads TGTGCCAGCAGTGGGAGGGTGCTTGTCGGGGAGCTGTTTTTT. Translating gives CASSGRVLVGELFF.

This clone was found a few times. The V gene is TRBV15, the J gene TRBJ2-3, with D maybe TRBD2 (6 bases). The CDR3 runs 16 residues. In germline, CDR1 is LNHNV, CDR2 YYDKDF (reference sequence). The V and J ends lost 0 bases and 3 bases respectively, with 13 bases between them. The CDR3 bases are TGTGCCACCAGCAGAGATCGTCGGGGGAGGACAGATACGCAGTATTTT. Its translation is CATSRDRRGRTDTQYF.

The V gene is TRBV10-1, the J gene TRBJ2-7, with D possibly being TRBD2 (6 bases). The CDR3 is 14 amino acids. The V end lost 3 bases, the J end lost 3 bases, and 12 bases lay between the germline ends. Germline assignment: CDR1 WNHNN and CDR2 SYGVQD (reference sequence). CDR3 DNA: TGCGCCAGCAGTGATGGGCTAGCGAGCTACGAGCAGTACTTC. Protein product: CASSDGLASYEQYF.

The table lists this clone with a few counts. This chain connects TRBV5-4 to TRBJ2-1, with TRBD2 matching 8 bases. CDR1 is SGHNT and CDR2 is YYREEE in the germline V gene (reference sequence). The CDR3 covers 17 residues. Trimming at V came to 4 bases and at J to 5 bases, leaving 14 bases not matched to a gene. The CDR3 sequence is CASSPYPTSVRDNEQFF. The CDR3 DNA follows: TGTGCCAGCAGCCCCTACCCGACTAGCGTACGAGACAATGAGCAGTTCTTC.

This chain uses TRBV5-1 with TRBJ1-1, with a possible D match to TRBD1 (5 bases). This CDR3 region has 14 residues. CDR1 and CDR2 from the germline V gene are SGHRS and YFSETQ. The V gene lost 4 bases and the J gene lost 4 bases, with 14 bases spanning the gap. The CDR3 is CASSNIQEGTEAFF. The CDR3 DNA reads as TGCGCCAGCAGCAACATACAGGAGGGCACTGAAGCTTTCTTT.

Here the CDR3 DNA reads TGCGCCAGCAGCTTGCCCAGGGAGGTGGGTGAAGCTTTCTTT. Its protein product is CASSLPREVGEAFF. The chain has TRBV5-1 and TRBJ1-1; D is possibly TRBD1 (5 bases). Trimming stripped 1 base from V and 7 bases from J, with 14 bases between. The CDR3 totals 14 residues. CDR1 SGHRS and CDR2 YFSETQ come from the germline V gene.

The chain uses TRBV18 and TRBJ2-1, with D uncertain. V was trimmed by 2 bases and J by 3 bases, leaving 8 bases between them. There are 14 residues in the CDR3. CDR1 KGHSH and CDR2 LQKENI come from the germline V gene. The CDR3 here is CASSPKIDYNEQFF. In DNA form, the CDR3 reads TGTGCCAGCTCACCAAAAATAGACTACAATGAGCAGTTCTTC. The variable domain in full, with the rest retrieved from reference TRBV18 and TRBJ2-1, is NAGVMQNPRHLVRRRGQEARLRCSPMKGHSHVYWYRQLPEEGLKFMVYLQKENIIDESGMPKERFSAEFPKEGPSILRIQQVVRGDSAAYFCASSPKIDYNEQFFGPGTRLTVL.

This chain uses TRBV5-1 with TRBJ1-6, with unresolved D. V shed 1 base and J shed 0 bases, with 5 bases lying between them. The CDR3 length is 15 residues. The germline V gene encodes CDR1 SGHRS and CDR2 YFSETQ. CDR3 in amino acids: CASSLYSSYNSPLHF. The CDR3 DNA reads TGCGCCAGCAGCTTGTACAGCTCCTATAATTCACCCCTCCACTTT.

The V call is TRBV14, the J call TRBJ2-7, with D perhaps TRBD2 (6 bases). This CDR3 is built from 15 residues. V gave up 3 bases and J gave up 3 bases, with 15 bases separating them. Germline V gene sequence: CDR1 SGHDN, CDR2 FVKESK. The DNA of the CDR3 is TGTGCCAGCAGCCAGGGGCGGGGACTTGTCTACGAGCAGTACTTC. Protein: CASSQGRGLVYEQYF.

V and J are TRBV6-5 and TRBJ2-1, with 9 bases matching TRBD2. V gave up 7 bases and J gave up 7 bases; unmatched junction bases: 8. The germline V gene encodes CDR1 MNHEY and CDR2 SVGAGI. The CDR3 loop spans 14 amino acids. CDR3 nucleotide sequence: TGTGCCAGCACTCCGGGACTAGCCGGGAATGAGCAGTTCTTC. It encodes CASTPGLAGNEQFF.

This clone was seen only a few times. The chain joins TRBV9 to TRBJ1-2; a weak D match, TRBD1 (6 bases). Germline CDR1 is SGDLS and CDR2 is YYNGEE. This CDR3 contains 16 residues. The V end lost 1 base, the J end lost 2 bases, and 15 bases lay between the germline ends. In DNA, the CDR3 is TGTGCCAGCAGCGTAAGGCCCCATGGGGGCAACTATGGCTACACCTTC. Translating gives CASSVRPHGGNYGYTF.

The genes are TRBV30 and TRBJ2-5; 8 nucleotides match TRBD2. Per germline, CDR1 GTSNPN and CDR2 SVGIG (reference sequence). The V and J ends lost 3 bases and 3 bases, in that order; junction bases with no gene match: 3. CDR3 length: 13 residues. The CDR3 DNA is TGTGCCTGGAGGAGTAGCGGGGAAGAGACCCAGTACTTC. Its translation: CAWRSSGEETQYF.

This clone appeared many times. The chain joins TRBV2 to TRBJ2-1, with 15 bases aligning to TRBD2. Germline CDR1 is SNHLY and CDR2 is FYNNEI. The CDR3 extends over 15 amino acids. The V gene end was trimmed by 5 bases and the J gene end by 6 bases; junction bases not matched to a gene: 2. The CDR3 loop reads CASSRTSGGANEQFF. The DNA of the CDR3 is TGTGCCAGCAGTCGGACTAGCGGGGGGGCCAATGAGCAGTTCTTC.

V and J are TRBV27 and TRBJ1-5; D perhaps matches TRBD1 (5 bases). Trimming pared 2 bases from V and 2 bases from J, leaving 10 bases between. The CDR3 has 15 residues. The germline CDR1 and CDR2 sequences are MNHEY and SMNVEV (reference sequence). CDR3 in amino acids: CASSLRDSGNQPQHF. Here the CDR3 DNA reads TGTGCCAGCAGTTTACGGGACTCCGGCAATCAGCCCCAGCATTTT.

This clone was seen a few times. The V call is TRBV25-1, the J call TRBJ1-5; D possibly corresponds to TRBD1 (6 bases). The V and J ends lost 2 bases and 2 bases respectively, with 7 bases between them. The CDR3 covers 14 residues. Germline CDR1 and CDR2: MGHDK and SYGVNS. This chain's CDR3 is CASSERQGNQPQHF. The CDR3 coding sequence is TGTGCCAGCAGTGAACGACAGGGCAATCAGCCCCAGCATTTT.

This chain uses TRBV27 with TRBJ1-6, with D possibly matching TRBD1 (6 bases). The CDR3 is 15 amino acids. The germline CDR1 and CDR2 sequences are MNHEY and SMNVEV (reference sequence). The germline V and J ends were trimmed by 2 bases and 1 base, with 6 bases remaining between them. The CDR3: CASSLGQSYNSPLHF. As DNA, the CDR3 is TGTGCCAGCAGTTTAGGACAGTCCTATAATTCACCCCTCCACTTT.

J is TRBJ2-5 and V is TRBV19; TRBD2 matches 8 bases. There are 16 residues in the CDR3. The germline V gene encodes CDR1 LNHDA and CDR2 SQIVND (reference sequence). The J segment lost 2 bases and the V segment lost 7 bases, leaving 12 bases of the junction unmatched. In DNA, the CDR3 is TGTGCCAGTAAGGATAAAGCGGGAGTAGGACAAGAGACCCAGTACTTC. Encoded protein: CASKDKAGVGQETQYF.

This clone showed up just once. V is TRBV6-1 and J is TRBJ1-2; TRBD1 is a possible D gene (5 bases). Germline CDR1 reads MNHNS; CDR2 reads SASEGT. This CDR3 has 13 amino acids. The germline V and J ends were trimmed by 4 bases and 4 bases, with 10 bases remaining between them. The CDR3 DNA reads TGTGCCAGCAGTGTTCAGGGTTCCTATGGCTACACCTTC. This translates into CASSVQGSYGYTF.

V and J are TRBV28 and TRBJ1-5, with 12 bases lining up with TRBD1. The CDR3 sequence is 17 residues long. Germline V gives CDR1 MDHEN, CDR2 SYDVKM. Trimming took 5 bases from V and 1 from J; bases not matched to a gene: 6. The CDR3 loop reads CASSPWDRGQSNQPQHF. The CDR3 DNA follows: TGTGCCAGCAGTCCCTGGGACAGGGGGCAGAGCAATCAGCCCCAGCATTTT.

V and J are TRBV5-1 and TRBJ2-7; 12 nucleotides line up with TRBD2. CDR1 and CDR2 from the germline V gene are SGHRS and YFSETQ. The CDR3 spans 15 residues. V trimming: 4 bases; J trimming: 4 bases; junction bases outside the gene matches: 6. The CDR3 loop is CASSPTSGSWYEQYF. The CDR3, as DNA: TGCGCCAGCAGCCCGACTAGCGGGAGTTGGTACGAGCAGTACTTC.

The chain employs TRBV13 and TRBJ2-1, with D hard to call. The V end lost 4 bases, the J end lost 5 bases, and 6 bases lay between the germline ends. CDR3 size: 12 residues. Germline assignment: CDR1 PRHDT and CDR2 FYEKMQ (reference sequence). The CDR3 spells CASSSLNNEQFF. The CDR3 DNA sequence: TGTGCCAGCAGCTCCCTAAACAATGAGCAGTTCTTC.

The V gene is TRBV19, the J gene TRBJ1-5; D is uncertain. Per the germline V gene, CDR1 is LNHDA and CDR2 is SQIVND (reference sequence). The CDR3 contains 14 residues. With 5 bases removed from V and 3 bases from J, the gap between germline ends came to 11 bases. CDR3: CASSPRQYNQPQHF. The CDR3 nucleotides read TGTGCCAGTAGTCCCAGGCAGTACAATCAGCCCCAGCATTTT.

The CDR3 region has the DNA TGTGCCAGCAGTGACTCGACTAGCGGGGGGGCCGATACGCAGTATTTT. It codes for CASSDSTSGGADTQYF. This chain links TRBV6-4 with TRBJ2-3; 14 bases map to TRBD2. Looked up from germline, CDR1 is MRHNA and CDR2 is SNTAGT. CDR3 length: 16 residues. The trim removed 0 bases at V and 6 bases at J, leaving 2 bases unmatched.

This clone was detected a few times. The rearrangement joins TRBV5-6 to TRBJ2-5; 7 bases map to TRBD2. The CDR3 extends over 14 amino acids. Germline CDR1 reads SGHDT; CDR2 reads YYEEEE. Trimming took 4 bases from V and 4 from J; bases not matched to a gene: 7. CDR3 nucleotide sequence: TGTGCCAGCAGCGGGGGAGGGCGGATAGAGACCCAGTACTTC. It is translated as CASSGGGRIETQYF.

The J gene is TRBJ1-2, the V gene TRBV4-1; a possible D gene is TRBD1 (5 bases). CDR3 length equals 14 residues. Deletions cut 4 bases from V and 6 bases from J, with 15 bases between. Germline assignment: CDR1 MGHRA and CDR2 YSYEKL. The CDR3, as DNA: TGCGCCAGCAGCCCGACCCCGGGGGTAGATGGCTACACCTTC. Translated: CASSPTPGVDGYTF.

The chain joins TRBV7-3 to TRBJ2-1, with 7 positions matching TRBD2. In germline, CDR1 is SGHTA, CDR2 FQGTGA. V lost 3 bases and J lost 7; bases outside the gene matches: 9. The CDR3 sequence is 15 residues long. Written as DNA, the CDR3 is TGTGCCAGCAGCTTCAGTGGCGGGAGTCGGAATGAGCAGTTCTTC. Translating it yields CASSFSGGSRNEQFF.